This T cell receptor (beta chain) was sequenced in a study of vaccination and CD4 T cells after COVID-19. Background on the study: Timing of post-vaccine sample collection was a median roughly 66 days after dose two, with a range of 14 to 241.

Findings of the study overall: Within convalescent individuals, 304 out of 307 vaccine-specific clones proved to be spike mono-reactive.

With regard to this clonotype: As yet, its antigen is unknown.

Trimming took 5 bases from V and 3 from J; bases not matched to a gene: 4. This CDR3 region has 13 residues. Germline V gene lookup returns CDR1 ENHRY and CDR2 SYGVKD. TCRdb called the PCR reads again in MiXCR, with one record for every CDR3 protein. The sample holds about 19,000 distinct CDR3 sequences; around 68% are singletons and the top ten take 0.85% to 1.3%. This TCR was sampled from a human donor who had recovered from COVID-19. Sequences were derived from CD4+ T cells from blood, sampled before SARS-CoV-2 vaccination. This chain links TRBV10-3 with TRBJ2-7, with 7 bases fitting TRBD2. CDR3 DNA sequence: TGTGCCATCAGTCGGGGGGTCGGCTACGAGCAGTACTTC. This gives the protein CAISRGVGYEQYF.